Below are 26 T cell receptor beta chains sequenced from a single sample in a study of shared clonotypes between healthy human individuals. Clones were read by immunoSEQ multiplex PCR, and TCRdb kept only the in-frame ones, dropping some. The sample records about 1.1 million clones, about four fifths being singletons. The sequencing input was memory CD4+ T cells from PBMCs. Specified subset: CD45RA-negative fraction. The receptors stem from a man between 18 and 35 years old in good health. Some clones in this sample may be carry-over from other donors' samples.

The rearrangement links TRBV28 to TRBJ1-5; 9 bases are shared with TRBD1. V gave up 6 bases and J gave up 6 bases; unmatched junction bases: 6. From germline, CDR1 is MDHEN and CDR2 SYDVKM. The CDR3 covers 14 residues. The CDR3, as DNA: TGTGCCAGCAGCCTTACAGGGGGCCCTCAGCCCCAGCATTTT. Its translation: CASSLTGGPQPQHF. The full variable domain, in which reference TRBV28 and TRBJ1-5 provide the parts outside the CDR3, is DVKVTQSSRYLVKRTGEKVFLECVQDMDHENMFWYRQDPGLGLRLIYFSYDVKMKEKGDIPEGYSVSREKKERFSLILESASTNQTSMYLCASSLTGGPQPQHFGDGTRLSIL.

The V gene is TRBV6-5, the J gene TRBJ1-5; D is unclear. Trimming took 2 bases from V and 2 from J, leaving 10 bases between them. CDR3 length equals 15 residues. CDR1 is MNHEY, CDR2 SVGAGI, per germline. This chain's CDR3 is CASSYGGSGNQPQHF. In nucleotides, the CDR3 is TGTGCCAGCAGTTACGGAGGTAGTGGCAATCAGCCCCAGCATTTT.

This clone was observed once. The V and J genes are TRBV6-1 and TRBJ2-1; D might be TRBD2 (6 bases). The V end lost 6 bases, the J end lost 3 bases, and 15 bases lay between the germline ends. The CDR3 is 15 amino acids. CDR1 is MNHNS, CDR2 SASEGT, per germline. The CDR3 sequence is CASSPTLGGYNEQFF. CDR3 sequence (DNA): TGTGCCAGCAGCCCGACCTTGGGGGGCTACAATGAGCAGTTCTTC.

CDR3 protein: CASSLLDTLGEETQYF. The CDR3 DNA follows: TGTGCCAGCAGTTTGTTGGATACTCTAGGGGAAGAGACCCAGTACTTC. The chain couples TRBV28 to TRBJ2-5; TRBD1 is a possible D gene (5 bases). The CDR3 is made up of 16 amino acids. Looked up from germline, CDR1 is MDHEN and CDR2 is SYDVKM. The V gene lost 3 bases and the J gene lost 3 bases, with 17 bases spanning the gap.

This clone occurred a few times. The chain links TRBV19 to TRBJ1-2, with D perhaps matching TRBD1 (5 bases). Trimming stripped 3 bases from V and 5 bases from J, with 16 bases between. This CDR3 region has 15 residues. Germline V gives CDR1 LNHDA, CDR2 SQIVND (reference sequence). CDR3 sequence (DNA): TGTGCCAGTAGTATCAAGGGACGGCGAGATTATGGCTACACCTTC. This translates into CASSIKGRRDYGYTF.

The V gene is TRBV6-6, the J gene TRBJ1-4; 10 nucleotides agree with TRBD1. The V gene's germline CDR1 is MNHNY and CDR2 SVGAGI (reference sequence). J was trimmed by 7 bases and V by 5 bases; bases with no gene match: 7. The CDR3 covers 15 residues. CDR3 sequence: CASSQDRGQGEKLFF. The CDR3 DNA reads TGTGCCAGCAGTCAAGACAGGGGGCAGGGTGAAAAACTGTTTTTT.

The chain is built from TRBV5-4 and TRBJ2-7; 10 nucleotides line up with TRBD2. CDR1 SGHNT and CDR2 YYREEE come from the germline V gene (reference sequence). This CDR3 region has 15 residues. Trimming removed 3 bases from V and 2 bases from J; junction bases left unmatched: 5. The CDR3 protein is CASSWGGTSAYEQYF. For the CDR3, the DNA is TGTGCCAGCAGCTGGGGGGGGACTAGCGCCTACGAGCAGTACTTC. The complete variable domain, with remaining parts taken from reference TRBV5-4 and TRBJ2-7, reads ETGVTQSPTHLIKTRGQQVTLRCSSQSGHNTVSWYQQALGQGPQFIFQYYREEENGRGNFPPRFSGLQFPNYSSELNVNALELDDSALYLCASSWGGTSAYEQYFGPGTRLTVT.

This chain uses TRBV6-1 with TRBJ2-2; D is uncertain. CDR1 and CDR2 (germline): MNHNS, SASEGT. The CDR3 runs 14 residues. Trimming took 2 bases from V and 3 from J, leaving 7 bases between them. The CDR3 DNA follows: TGTGCCAGCAGTGAATATGGAGACACCGGGGAGCTGTTTTTT. Protein product: CASSEYGDTGELFF.

This chain connects TRBV5-3 to TRBJ2-3, with no clear D. TRBV5-3 is marked as an open reading frame, function uncertain. The V end lost 4 bases, the J end lost 6 bases, and 18 bases lay between the germline ends. The CDR3 has 15 amino acids. CDR3 sequence reads: CARSPACACMDTQYF. For the CDR3, the DNA is TGTGCCAGAAGCCCTGCCTGTGCGTGCATGGATACGCAGTATTTT.

There are a few counts of this clone. The chain joins TRBV5-4 to TRBJ1-4; D gene unclear. This CDR3 comprises 17 residues. V was cut by 3 bases and J by 2 bases, with 17 bases left in between. Germline lookup yields CDR1 SGHNT and CDR2 YYREEE (reference sequence). CDR3 amino acids: CASSSNKEGVTNEKLFF. Here the CDR3 DNA reads TGTGCCAGCAGCTCCAATAAAGAGGGCGTCACTAATGAAAAACTGTTTTTT.

The V and J genes are TRBV5-4 and TRBJ2-5; D uncertain. Per germline, CDR1 SGHNT and CDR2 YYREEE (reference sequence). Trimming pared 3 bases from V and 4 bases from J, leaving 13 bases between. The CDR3 consists of 14 residues. CDR3 DNA sequence: TGTGCCAGCAGCTCGCCCCGAGTAGGAGAGACCCAGTACTTC. Translated, it gives CASSSPRVGETQYF.

This chain joins TRBV6-6 and TRBJ2-6; D remains ambiguous. This CDR3 has 15 residues. V was trimmed by 6 bases and J by 0 bases, leaving 9 bases between them. Germline CDR1 MNHNY, CDR2 SVGAGI (reference sequence). CDR3 residues: CASSLANSGANVLTF. As DNA, the CDR3 is TGTGCCAGCAGCTTGGCGAACTCTGGGGCCAACGTCCTGACTTTC.

The rearrangement links TRBV29-1 to TRBJ2-5; 10 positions match TRBD2. The CDR3 loop spans 12 amino acids. The V gene's germline CDR1 is SQVTM and CDR2 ANQGSEA. Trimming at V came to 3 bases and at J to 7 bases, leaving 2 bases not matched to a gene. CDR3 nucleotide sequence: TGCAGCGTTGAGGGGACTAGCGTGACCCAGTACTTC. Translated: CSVEGTSVTQYF.

The CDR3 nucleotides are TGTGCCAGCGGATTGAATACAGGAAACACCATATATTTT. Protein product: CASGLNTGNTIYF. The chain is built from TRBV6-5 and TRBJ1-3; D remains unclear. Trimming removed 8 bases at V and 4 bases at J, with 12 bases between. CDR1 is MNHEY, CDR2 SVGAGI, per germline. The CDR3 is 13 residues long.

The chain links TRBV7-9 to TRBJ1-3, with a possible D match to TRBD1 (5 bases). Trimming left V 5 bases short and J 4 bases short, with 12 bases between. This CDR3 region has 14 residues. CDR1 SEHNR and CDR2 FQNEAQ come from the germline V gene (reference sequence). CDR3 coding DNA: TGTGCCAGCAGCCAAGGGACGAGCGGAAACACCATATATTTT. Protein: CASSQGTSGNTIYF.

At least ten counts were recorded for this clone. Written as DNA, the CDR3 is TGTGCCAGCAGTAGCGGGCGGACTAATGAAAAACTGTTTTTT. This translates into CASSSGRTNEKLFF. The rearrangement uses TRBV7-8 and TRBJ1-4; unclear D gene. Germline loops: CDR1 SGHVS, CDR2 FQNEAQ. The CDR3 contains 14 residues. Trimming left V 6 bases short and J 2 bases short, with 10 bases between.

V is TRBV5-1 and J is TRBJ1-1; D is perhaps TRBD1 (5 bases). Germline assignment: CDR1 SGHRS and CDR2 YFSETQ. The CDR3 is made up of 15 amino acids. V gave up 1 base and J gave up 3 bases, with 13 bases separating them. The CDR3 loop reads CASSLRGDGDTEAFF. The CDR3 DNA follows: TGCGCCAGCAGCTTGAGGGGTGACGGGGACACTGAAGCTTTCTTT. The full variable domain, in which reference TRBV5-1 and TRBJ1-1 provide the parts outside the CDR3, is KAGVTQTPRYLIKTRGQQVTLSCSPISGHRSVSWYQQTPGQGLQFLFEYFSETQRNKGNFPGRFSGRQFSNSRSEMNVSTLELGDSALYLCASSLRGDGDTEAFFGQGTRLTVV.

This chain connects TRBV5-4 to TRBJ1-3; D ambiguous. The CDR3 is 13 residues long. V dropped 2 bases and J dropped 5 bases, with 8 bases sitting between them. CDR1 SGHNT and CDR2 YYREEE come from the germline V gene (reference sequence). CDR3 nucleotides: TGTGCCAGCAGCTTTGGCAGCCGAAACACCATATATTTT. It encodes CASSFGSRNTIYF.

V and J are TRBV2 and TRBJ2-7; 11 positions match TRBD2. The length of the CDR3 is 14 residues. V lost 7 bases, J lost 2 bases, and 4 bases stayed unmatched. Germline V gene lookup returns CDR1 SNHLY and CDR2 FYNNEI. The CDR3 sequence is CASNRLAGTYEQYF. The CDR3 nucleotides read TGTGCCAGCAACCGACTAGCGGGGACCTACGAGCAGTACTTC.

Written as DNA, the CDR3 is TGCGCCAGCAGCCAAGCGGGGGCCAGGGGGCGGAGGTCTAACTATGGCTACACCTTC. Residues: CASSQAGARGRRSNYGYTF. The J gene is TRBJ1-2, the V gene TRBV4-1; 8 bases agree with TRBD1. The germline V gene encodes CDR1 MGHRA and CDR2 YSYEKL. V was clipped by 1 base and J by 0 bases; unmatched bases: 13. The CDR3 spans 19 residues.

V and J are TRBV5-1 and TRBJ2-2, with D possibly matching TRBD1 (6 bases). Germline CDR1 SGHRS, CDR2 YFSETQ. This CDR3 contains 15 residues. Trimming took 9 bases from V and 2 from J, leaving 17 bases between them. The CDR3 reads CATAEDRFNTGELFF. The CDR3 DNA follows: TGCGCCACGGCAGAAGACAGGTTTAACACCGGGGAGCTGTTTTTT.

The CDR3 reads CASRDSGTGVGNQPQHF. For the CDR3, the DNA is TGTGCCAGTAGGGATTCCGGGACAGGGGTAGGCAATCAGCCCCAGCATTTT. The chain carries TRBV19 and TRBJ1-5, with 10 bases matching TRBD1. The V and J ends lost 6 bases and 2 bases, in that order; junction bases with no gene match: 10. The CDR3 is made up of 17 amino acids. Germline V lookup: CDR1 LNHDA, CDR2 SQIVND (reference sequence).

The chain joins TRBV7-3 to TRBJ2-7; 8 bases match TRBD2. The V and J ends lost 2 bases and 1 base, in that order; junction bases with no gene match: 10. The CDR3 is 17 residues long. Germline CDR1 reads SGHTA; CDR2 reads FQGTGA. CDR3 sequence (DNA): TGTGCCAGCAGCTTATCGGGGGGGCACCGTGGATCCTACGAGCAGTACTTC. Its protein is CASSLSGGHRGSYEQYF.

The rearrangement joins TRBV6-6 to TRBJ2-7, with 7 bases lining up with TRBD1. V was pared by 5 bases and J by 7 bases, with 5 bases of the junction left unmatched. CDR1 and CDR2 (germline): MNHNY, SVGAGI (reference sequence). The CDR3 has 12 amino acids. The CDR3 coding sequence is TGTGCCAGCAGTCGTACAGGGGTGGAGCAGTACTTC. It yields the protein CASSRTGVEQYF.

This clone was counted a few times. The sample carries other DNA sequences with the same CDR3. The V and J genes are TRBV19 and TRBJ1-5, with TRBD1 identical over 7 bases. The length of the CDR3 is 14 residues. Germline V lookup: CDR1 LNHDA, CDR2 SQIVND (reference sequence). V gave up 6 bases and J gave up 4 bases; unmatched junction bases: 6. CDR3 loop: CASSPGQPNQPQHF. The CDR3 region has the DNA TGTGCCAGTAGCCCGGGACAGCCGAATCAGCCCCAGCATTTT.

This clone was seen once. The chain couples TRBV9 to TRBJ2-2; D perhaps matches TRBD2 (5 bases). Germline loops: CDR1 SGDLS, CDR2 YYNGEE. There are 16 residues in the CDR3. With 0 bases removed from V and 6 bases from J, the gap between germline ends came to 15 bases. Written as DNA, the CDR3 is TGTGCCAGCAGCGTAGGTGGGCAGCCGAGGGCCGGGGAGCTGTTTTTT. As protein: CASSVGGQPRAGELFF.